This T cell receptor beta chain was profiled in a study of T cells in Graves' hyperthyroidism and ophthalmopathy. Amplified TCR beta CDR3 regions came from RNA transcripts. A set of HTBI primers served as the primers for a first-round RT-PCR of the TCR CDR3. Each CDR3 protein gets one entry after TCRdb re-called the multiplex PCR reads with MiXCR. This sample has about 400,000 distinct CDR3 sequences; approximately 15% occur once, and the top ten carry approximately 13%. Germline trimming cut 3 bases from V and 3 bases from J; bases unmatched to any gene: 4. Germline V gene data show CDR1 as KGHSH and CDR2 as LQKENI. CDR3 length equals 14 residues. This clonotype appeared many times. Thyroid ultrasound, orbital computed tomography, clinical symptoms, and serum thyroxine and TRAb underpinned diagnoses.

The chain couples TRBV18 to TRBJ2-7; the match to TRBD1 covers 8 bases. The sequenced material came from blood. The sequence was obtained from a man between 18 and 35 years old with Graves' ophthalmopathy. CDR3 sequence reads: CASSPAGQGYEQYF. The CDR3 bases are TGTGCCAGCTCACCCGCCGGACAGGGCTACGAGCAGTACTTC.